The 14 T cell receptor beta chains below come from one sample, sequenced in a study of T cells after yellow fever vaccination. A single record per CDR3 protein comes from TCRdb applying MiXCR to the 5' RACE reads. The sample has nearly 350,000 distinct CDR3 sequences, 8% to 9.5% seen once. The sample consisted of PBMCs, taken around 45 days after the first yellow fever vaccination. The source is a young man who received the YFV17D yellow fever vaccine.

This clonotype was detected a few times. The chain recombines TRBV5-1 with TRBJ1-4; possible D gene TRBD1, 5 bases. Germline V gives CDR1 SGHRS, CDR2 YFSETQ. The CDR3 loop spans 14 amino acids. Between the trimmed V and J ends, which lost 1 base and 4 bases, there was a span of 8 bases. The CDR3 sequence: CASSLSQGNEKLFF. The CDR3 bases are TGCGCCAGCAGCTTGAGCCAGGGTAATGAAAAACTGTTTTTT.

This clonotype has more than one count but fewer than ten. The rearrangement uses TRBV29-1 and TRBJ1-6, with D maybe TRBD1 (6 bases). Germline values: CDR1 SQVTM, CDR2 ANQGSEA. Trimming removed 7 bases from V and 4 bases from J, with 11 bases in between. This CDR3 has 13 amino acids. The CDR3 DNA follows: TGCAGCGCCCGAAGGGGGTATAATTCACCCCTCCACTTT. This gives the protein CSARRGYNSPLHF. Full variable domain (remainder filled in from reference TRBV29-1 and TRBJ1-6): SAVISQKPSRDICQRGTSLTIQCQVDSQVTMMFWYRQQPGQSLTLIATANQGSEATYESGFVIDKFPISRPNLTFSTLTVSNMSPEDSSIYLCSARRGYNSPLHFGNGTRLTVT.

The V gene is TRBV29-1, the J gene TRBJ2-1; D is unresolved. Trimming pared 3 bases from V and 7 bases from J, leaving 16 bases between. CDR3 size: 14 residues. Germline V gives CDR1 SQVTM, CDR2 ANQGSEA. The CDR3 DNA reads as TGCAGCGTTGACCGACTGATTAAAGGGAATGAGCAGTTCTTC. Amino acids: CSVDRLIKGNEQFF.

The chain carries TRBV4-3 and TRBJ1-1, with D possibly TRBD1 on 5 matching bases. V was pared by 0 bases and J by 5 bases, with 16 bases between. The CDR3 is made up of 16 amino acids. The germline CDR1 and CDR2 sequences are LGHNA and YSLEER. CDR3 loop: CASSQDSGRAGTEAFF. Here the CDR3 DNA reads TGCGCCAGCAGCCAAGATTCGGGGCGAGCAGGAACTGAAGCTTTCTTT.

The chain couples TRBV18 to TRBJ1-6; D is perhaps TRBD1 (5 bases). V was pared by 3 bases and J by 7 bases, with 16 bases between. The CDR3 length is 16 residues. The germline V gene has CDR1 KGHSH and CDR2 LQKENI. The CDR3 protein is CASSPLSAGKNSPLHF. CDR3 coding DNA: TGTGCCAGCTCACCCCTCAGCGCAGGGAAAAATTCACCCCTCCACTTT.

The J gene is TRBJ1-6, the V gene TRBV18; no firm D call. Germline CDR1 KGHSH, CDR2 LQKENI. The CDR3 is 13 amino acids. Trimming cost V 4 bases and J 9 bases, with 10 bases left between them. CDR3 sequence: CASSLRFGSPLHF. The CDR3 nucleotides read TGTGCCAGCTCACTTAGGTTTGGTTCACCCCTCCACTTT.

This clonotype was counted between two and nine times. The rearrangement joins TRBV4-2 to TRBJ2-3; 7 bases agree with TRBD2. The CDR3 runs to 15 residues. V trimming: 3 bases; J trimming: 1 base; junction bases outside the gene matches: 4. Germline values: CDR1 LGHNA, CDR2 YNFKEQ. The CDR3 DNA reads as TGTGCCAGCAGCCATGTAGCGGGTCGCACAGATACGCAGTATTTT. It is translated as CASSHVAGRTDTQYF.

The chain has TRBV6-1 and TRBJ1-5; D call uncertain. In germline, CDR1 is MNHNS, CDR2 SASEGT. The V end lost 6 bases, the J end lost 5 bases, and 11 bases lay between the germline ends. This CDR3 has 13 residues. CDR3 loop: CASRPGGDQPQHF. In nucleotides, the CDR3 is TGTGCCAGCAGACCCGGTGGCGATCAGCCCCAGCATTTT.

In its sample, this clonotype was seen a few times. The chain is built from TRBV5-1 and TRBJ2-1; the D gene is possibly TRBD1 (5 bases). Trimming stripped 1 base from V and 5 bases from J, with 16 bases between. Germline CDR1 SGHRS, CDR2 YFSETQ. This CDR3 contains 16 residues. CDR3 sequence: CASSLSGRAGNNEQFF. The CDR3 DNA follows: TGCGCCAGCAGCTTGTCGGGCAGGGCAGGGAACAATGAGCAGTTCTTC.

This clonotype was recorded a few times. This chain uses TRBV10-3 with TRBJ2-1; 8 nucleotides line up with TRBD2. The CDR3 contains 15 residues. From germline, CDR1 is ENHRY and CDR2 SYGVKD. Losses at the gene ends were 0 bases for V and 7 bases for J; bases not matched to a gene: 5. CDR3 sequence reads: CAISESGGGWNEQFF. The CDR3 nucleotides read TGTGCCATCAGTGAGTCGGGCGGGGGGTGGAATGAGCAGTTCTTC.

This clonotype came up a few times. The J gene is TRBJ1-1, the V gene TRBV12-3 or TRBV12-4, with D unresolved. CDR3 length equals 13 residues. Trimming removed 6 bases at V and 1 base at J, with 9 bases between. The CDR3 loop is CASSRVENTEAFF. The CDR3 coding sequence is TGTGCCAGCAGCCGGGTGGAGAACACTGAAGCTTTCTTT.

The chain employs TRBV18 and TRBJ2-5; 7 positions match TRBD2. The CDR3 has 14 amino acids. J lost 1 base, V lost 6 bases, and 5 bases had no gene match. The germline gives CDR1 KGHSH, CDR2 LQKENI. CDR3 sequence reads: CASSHAGVQETQYF. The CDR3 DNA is TGTGCCAGCTCCCACGCGGGGGTCCAAGAGACCCAGTACTTC.

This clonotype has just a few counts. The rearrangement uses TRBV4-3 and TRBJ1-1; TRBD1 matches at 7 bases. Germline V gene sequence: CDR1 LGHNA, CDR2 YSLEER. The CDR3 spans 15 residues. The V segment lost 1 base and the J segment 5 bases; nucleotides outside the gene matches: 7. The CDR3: CASSQGGAGGTEAFF. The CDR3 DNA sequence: TGCGCCAGCAGCCAAGGGGGGGCAGGGGGGACTGAAGCTTTCTTT.

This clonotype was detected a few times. The CDR3 bases are TGCGCCAGCAGCTTGGGTGATAGCGGCTACACAGATACGCAGTATTTT. It codes for CASSLGDSGYTDTQYF. The chain has TRBV5-1 and TRBJ2-3; possibly TRBD2 for D (6 bases). Germline loops: CDR1 SGHRS, CDR2 YFSETQ. The V and J ends lost 0 bases and 2 bases respectively, with 13 bases between them. This CDR3 contains 16 residues.